This T cell receptor beta chain was retrieved from a study of shared clonotypes between healthy human individuals. Terminally differentiated effector memory CD45RA+ cells were excluded by CCR7 positive selection of CD45RO-negative cells. Germline lookup yields CDR1 MGHRA and CDR2 YSYEKL. CDR3 length: 16 amino acids. Trimming took 3 bases from V and 5 from J; bases not matched to a gene: 12. Study-level findings and limits: Relative to clonotypes present in all four donors, those not shared had lower generation probabilities. Large depth notwithstanding, sorted-subset sequencing proved incomplete by rarefaction. Among donors, the sharing of clonotypes was expected to be influenced by sequencing depth.

Replicate PCRs from sorted subsets contained approximately 220 ng DNA, which is some 29,000 T cell genomes. The data were produced by immunoSEQ multiplex PCR, yet TCRdb's version contains in-frame clones alone and is incomplete. The table has about 2 million clones, about 95% seen once. As concerns this clone: The antigen is unknown.

This rearrangement joins TRBV4-1 to TRBJ2-5, with 7 bases aligning to TRBD2. The sample comprised naive CD8+ T cells sorted from blood. The clonotype was recovered from a man aged 18 to 30 in good health. CDR3 loop: CASSHMGGSSGETQYF. The DNA of the CDR3 is TGCGCCAGCAGCCACATGGGGGGGTCCTCTGGGGAGACCCAGTACTTC.